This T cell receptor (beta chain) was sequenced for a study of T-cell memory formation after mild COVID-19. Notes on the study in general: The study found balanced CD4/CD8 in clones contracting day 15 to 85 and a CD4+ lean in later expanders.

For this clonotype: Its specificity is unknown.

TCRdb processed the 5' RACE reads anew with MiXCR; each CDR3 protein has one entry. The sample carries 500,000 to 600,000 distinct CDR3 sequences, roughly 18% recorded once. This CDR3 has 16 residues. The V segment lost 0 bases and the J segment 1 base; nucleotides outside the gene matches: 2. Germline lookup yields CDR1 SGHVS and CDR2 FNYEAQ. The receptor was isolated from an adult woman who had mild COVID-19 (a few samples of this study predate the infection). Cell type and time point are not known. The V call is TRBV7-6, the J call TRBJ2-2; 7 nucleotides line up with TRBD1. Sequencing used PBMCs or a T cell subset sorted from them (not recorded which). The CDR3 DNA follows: TGTGCCAGCAGCTTAGCGCGGACAGGGAACACCGGGGAGCTGTTTTTT. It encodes CASSLARTGNTGELFF. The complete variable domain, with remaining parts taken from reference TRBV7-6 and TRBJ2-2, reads GAGVSQSPRYKVTKRGQDVALRCDPISGHVSLYWYRQALGQGPEFLTYFNYEAQQDKSGLPNDRFSAERPEGSISTLTIQRTEQRDSAMYRCASSLARTGNTGELFFGEGSRLTVL.